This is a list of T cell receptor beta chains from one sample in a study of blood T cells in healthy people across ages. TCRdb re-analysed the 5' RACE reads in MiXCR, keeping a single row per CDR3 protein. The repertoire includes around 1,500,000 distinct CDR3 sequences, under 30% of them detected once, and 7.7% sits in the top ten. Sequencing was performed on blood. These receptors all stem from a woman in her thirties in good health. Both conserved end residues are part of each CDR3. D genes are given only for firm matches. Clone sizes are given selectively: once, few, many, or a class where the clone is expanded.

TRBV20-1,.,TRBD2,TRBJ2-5,CSAVPSGQTQETQYF,TGCAGTGCCGTACCTAGCGGCCAAACTCAAGAGACCCAGTACTTC
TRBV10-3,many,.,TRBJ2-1,CAIGGREDEQFF,TGTGCCATCGGGGGCAGGGAGGATGAGCAGTTCTTC
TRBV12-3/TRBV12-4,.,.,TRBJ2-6,CASSPDTAGANVLTF,TGTGCCAGCAGCCCTGACACGGCCGGGGCCAACGTCCTGACTTTC
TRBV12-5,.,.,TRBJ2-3,CASGSYRADTQYF,TGTGCTAGTGGTTCGTACCGCGCAGATACGCAGTATTTT
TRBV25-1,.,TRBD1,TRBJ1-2,CASSDQGQVGGYTF,TGTGCCAGCAGTGACCAGGGACAGGTCGGTGGCTACACCTTC
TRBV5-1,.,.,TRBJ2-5,CASSSTESFGETQYF,TGCGCCAGTAGCTCCACAGAGAGCTTCGGAGAGACCCAGTACTTC
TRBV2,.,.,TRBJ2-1,CASTKTDYNEQFF,TGTGCCAGCACTAAGACAGACTACAATGAGCAGTTCTTC
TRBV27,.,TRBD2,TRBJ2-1,CTSSSLLAVYNEQFF,TGTACCAGCAGTTCCCTACTAGCGGTCTACAATGAGCAGTTCTTC
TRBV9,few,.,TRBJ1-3,CASSVDRVGNTIYF,TGTGCCAGCAGCGTAGACCGGGTCGGAAACACCATATATTTT
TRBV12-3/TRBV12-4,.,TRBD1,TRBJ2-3,CASKAGTAVDTQYF,TGTGCCAGCAAGGCCGGGACAGCGGTAGATACGCAGTATTTT
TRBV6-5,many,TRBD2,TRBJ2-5,CASSSGLGYETQYF,TGTGCCAGCAGTTCCGGACTAGGCTATGAGACCCAGTACTTC
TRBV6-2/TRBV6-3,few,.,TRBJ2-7,CASRRTGVNSYEQYF,TGTGCCAGCAGAAGGACTGGAGTAAACTCCTACGAGCAGTACTTC
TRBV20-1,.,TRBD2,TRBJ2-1,CSALPVLAGGRNEQFF,TGCAGTGCCCTCCCTGTGTTAGCGGGAGGACGGAATGAGCAGTTCTTC
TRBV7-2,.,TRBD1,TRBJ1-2,CASSSDRGRYGYTF,TGTGCCAGCAGCTCCGACAGGGGACGCTATGGCTACACCTTC
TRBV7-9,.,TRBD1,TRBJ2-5,CASSPGQRGTQYF,TGTGCCAGCAGCCCGGGACAGAGGGGAACCCAGTACTTC
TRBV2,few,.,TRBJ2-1,CASSTGSNNEQFF,TGTGCCAGCAGTACTGGGAGCAACAATGAGCAGTTCTTC
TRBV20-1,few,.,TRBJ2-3,CSAGSKPTDTQYF,TGCAGTGCTGGGTCTAAACCCACAGATACGCAGTATTTT
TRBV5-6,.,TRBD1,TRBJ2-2,CASSFGRGRPGELFF,TGTGCCAGCAGCTTCGGAAGGGGGCGTCCCGGGGAGCTGTTTTTT
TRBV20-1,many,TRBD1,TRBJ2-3,CSARRGGSDTQYF,TGCAGTGCCCGGAGAGGGGGCTCAGATACGCAGTATTTT
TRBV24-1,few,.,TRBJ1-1,CATSDATEAFF,TGTGCCACCAGTGATGCTACTGAAGCTTTCTTT
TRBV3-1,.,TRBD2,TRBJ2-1,CASSQDLRERYNEQFF,TGTGCCAGCAGCCAAGATCTGCGGGAGAGGTACAATGAGCAGTTCTTC
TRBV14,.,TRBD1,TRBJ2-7,CASIKPGQGRREQYF,TGTGCCAGCATCAAACCGGGACAGGGGCGGCGCGAGCAGTACTTC
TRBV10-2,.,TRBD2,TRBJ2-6,CASTGPGLATSGAYVLTF,TGCGCCAGCACCGGACCGGGACTAGCGACCTCTGGGGCCTACGTCCTGACTTTC
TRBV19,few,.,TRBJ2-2,CTSSTRRDLTGELFF,TGTACCAGTAGTACGCGCCGGGACCTTACCGGGGAGCTGTTTTTT
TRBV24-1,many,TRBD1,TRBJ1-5,CATSDSRQGLDQPQHF,TGTGCCACCAGTGATTCTAGACAGGGCCTAGATCAGCCCCAGCATTTT
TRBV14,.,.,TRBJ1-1,CASSQGLIGAMNTEAFF,TGTGCCAGCAGCCAAGGTCTGATTGGGGCAATGAACACTGAAGCTTTCTTT
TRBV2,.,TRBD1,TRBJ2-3,CAGSGQGATDTQYF,TGTGCCGGCTCCGGACAGGGGGCAACAGATACGCAGTATTTT
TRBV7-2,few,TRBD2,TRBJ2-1,CASSLAGSSGGNEQFF,TGTGCCAGCAGCTTAGCGGGTTCTAGCGGAGGAAATGAGCAGTTCTTC
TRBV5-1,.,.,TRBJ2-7,CASSLVEQAAYEQYF,TGCGCCAGCAGCTTAGTCGAACAGGCGGCTTACGAGCAGTACTTC
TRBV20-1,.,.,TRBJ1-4,CSARVEEKLFF,TGCAGTGCAAGGGTTGAGGAAAAACTGTTTTTT
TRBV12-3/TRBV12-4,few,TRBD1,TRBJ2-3,CASATGQGADTQYF,TGTGCCAGCGCCACCGGACAGGGGGCAGATACGCAGTATTTT
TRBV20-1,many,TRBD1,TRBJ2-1,CSARGDRALNEQFF,TGCAGTGCTAGAGGGGACAGGGCTCTTAATGAGCAGTTCTTC
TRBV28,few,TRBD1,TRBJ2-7,CASSLYRGPHEQYF,TGTGCCAGCAGTTTATACAGGGGCCCTCACGAGCAGTACTTC
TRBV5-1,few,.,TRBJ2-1,CASSPRRGGGNEQFF,TGCGCCAGCAGCCCGCGTCGAGGGGGGGGCAATGAGCAGTTCTTC
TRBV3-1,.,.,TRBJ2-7,CASSQTRAEQYF,TGTGCCAGCAGCCAAACAAGGGCCGAGCAGTACTTC
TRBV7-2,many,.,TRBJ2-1,CASSLWASEINEQFF,TGTGCCAGCAGCTTATGGGCTAGCGAGATCAATGAGCAGTTCTTC
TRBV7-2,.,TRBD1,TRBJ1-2,CASSFPGDRGRLYGFTF,TGTGCCAGCAGCTTCCCAGGGGACAGGGGGCGTCTATATGGCTTCACCTTC
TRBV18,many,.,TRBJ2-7,CASSLGTLYEQYF,TGTGCCAGCAGCTTGGGGACTCTATACGAGCAGTACTTC
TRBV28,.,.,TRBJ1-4,CASSEGRRGKLFF,TGTGCCAGCAGTGAGGGCCGGAGGGGAAAACTGTTTTTT
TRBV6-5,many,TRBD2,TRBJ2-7,CASSRLDPAGTFSYEQYF,TGTGCCAGCAGTCGACTGGACCCAGCGGGGACTTTTTCCTACGAGCAGTACTTC
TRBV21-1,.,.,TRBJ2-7,CASSKGQQGSTYEQYF,TGTGCCAGCAGCAAGGGACAACAGGGCTCTACTTACGAGCAGTACTTC
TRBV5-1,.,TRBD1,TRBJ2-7,CASSRTGTGNTEQYF,TGCGCCAGCAGCCGGACCGGGACAGGGAATACCGAGCAGTACTTC
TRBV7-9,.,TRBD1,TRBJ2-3,CASSPVTGFSDAQYF,TGTGCCAGCAGCCCCGTGACAGGGTTTTCAGATGCGCAGTATTTT
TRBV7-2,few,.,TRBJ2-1,CASSVGSPYNEQFF,TGTGCCAGCAGCGTTGGGAGCCCCTACAATGAGCAGTTCTTC
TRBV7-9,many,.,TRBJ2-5,CASSFRGLETQYF,TGTGCCAGCAGCTTCAGGGGTCTGGAGACCCAGTACTTC
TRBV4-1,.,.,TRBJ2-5,CASSQDGLSGETQYF,TGCGCCAGCAGCCAAGATGGACTGTCGGGAGAGACCCAGTACTTC